Presented here are 2 T cell receptor beta chains from one specimen sequenced in a study of cytomegalovirus exposure and HLA in healthy donors. The PCR used 60 Vbeta and 13 Jbeta primers. The table came from immunoSEQ multiplex PCR; TCRdb's copy has only in-frame clones and leaves some out. This sample has roughly 190,000 clones, with 79% found just once. The sample was PBMCs. The receptors come from a girl under 18 in good health and CMV-seropositive.

The chain combines TRBV27 with TRBJ2-5; TRBD1 aligns across 10 bases. This CDR3 is built from 15 residues. V gave up 6 bases and J gave up 4 bases; unmatched junction bases: 8. Germline V CDR1 and CDR2: MNHEY, SMNVEV (reference sequence). CDR3 sequence reads: CASRGGTGVGETQYF. The CDR3 DNA reads TGTGCCAGCAGGGGGGGGACAGGGGTGGGAGAGACCCAGTACTTC.

This chain connects TRBV14 to TRBJ1-6; TRBD1 is a possible D gene (6 bases). The length of the CDR3 is 13 residues. Germline values: CDR1 SGHDN, CDR2 FVKESK. Between the trimmed V and J ends, which lost 5 bases and 14 bases, there was a span of 16 bases. The CDR3, as DNA: TGTGCCAGCAGCTTCAGGGGTGGAGGATCCCTCCACTTT. This gives the protein CASSFRGGGSLHF. Based on the CDR3 plus reference TRBV14 and TRBJ1-6, the full variable domain is EAGVTQFPSHSVIEKGQTVTLRCDPISGHDNLYWYRRVMGKEIKFLLHFVKESKQDESGMPNNRFLAERTGGTYSTLKVQPAELEDSGVYFCASSFRGGGSLHFGNGTRLTVT.